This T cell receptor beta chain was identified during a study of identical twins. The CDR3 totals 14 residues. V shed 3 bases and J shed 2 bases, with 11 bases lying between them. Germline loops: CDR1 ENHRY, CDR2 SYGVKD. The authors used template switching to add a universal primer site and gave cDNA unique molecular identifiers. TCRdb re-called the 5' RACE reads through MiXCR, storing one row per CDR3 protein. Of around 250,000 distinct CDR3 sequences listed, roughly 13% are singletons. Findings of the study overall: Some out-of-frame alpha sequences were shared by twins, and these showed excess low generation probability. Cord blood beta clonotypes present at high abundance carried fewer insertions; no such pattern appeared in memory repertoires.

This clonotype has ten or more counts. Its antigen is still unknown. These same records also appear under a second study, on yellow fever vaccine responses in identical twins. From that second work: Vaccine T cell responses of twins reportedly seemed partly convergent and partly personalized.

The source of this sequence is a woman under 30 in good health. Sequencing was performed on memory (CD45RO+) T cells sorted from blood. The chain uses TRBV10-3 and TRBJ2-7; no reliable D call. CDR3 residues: CAISDKGLPYEQYF. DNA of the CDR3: TGTGCCATCAGTGATAAAGGGCTCCCCTACGAGCAGTACTTC.